This record looks at one TCR beta chain sequence and its context. This sample stems from a study of early T cells in non-severe SARS-CoV-2 infection. Each single cDNA molecule received a unique molecular identifier. From the 5' RACE reads, TCRdb called clonotypes with MiXCR, one entry per CDR3 protein. The sample carries more than 85,000 distinct CDR3 sequences, over 15% recorded once. Germline V gives CDR1 ENHRY, CDR2 SYGVKD. Trimming shortened V by 8 bases and J by 7 bases, and 16 bases separated the two germline ends. There are 13 residues in the CDR3. The chain links TRBV10-3 to TRBJ2-3; no clear D. The sequencing input was whole blood. The clonotype was recovered from an adult who was a healthcare worker with PCR-confirmed SARS-CoV-2 infection or an uninfected control (not recorded which). The CDR3 is CAIRPDSANTQYF. The CDR3 DNA reads as TGTGCCATCCGGCCCGATTCGGCGAATACGCAGTATTTT.